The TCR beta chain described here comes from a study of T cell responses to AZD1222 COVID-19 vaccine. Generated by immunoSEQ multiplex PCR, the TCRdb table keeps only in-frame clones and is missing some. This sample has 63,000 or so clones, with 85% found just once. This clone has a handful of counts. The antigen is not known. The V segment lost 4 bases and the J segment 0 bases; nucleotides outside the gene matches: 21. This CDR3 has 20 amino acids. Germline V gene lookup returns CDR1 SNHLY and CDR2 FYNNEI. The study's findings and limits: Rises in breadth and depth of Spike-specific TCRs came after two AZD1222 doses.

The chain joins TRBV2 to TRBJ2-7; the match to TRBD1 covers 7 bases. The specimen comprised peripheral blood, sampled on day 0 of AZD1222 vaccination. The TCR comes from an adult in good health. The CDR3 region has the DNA TGTGCCAGCAGTGGCAAGTTTATCGGGACAGCACAAATGGCCTCCTACGAGCAGTACTTC. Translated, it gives CASSGKFIGTAQMASYEQYF.